The 6 T cell receptor beta chains given below trace back to one sample, sequenced in a study of T cell responses to AZD1222 COVID-19 vaccine. The data were produced by immunoSEQ multiplex PCR, yet TCRdb's version contains in-frame clones alone and is incomplete. Among 120,000 or so clones, around 81% were seen once, and the ten largest hold roughly 5%. Sequenced material: peripheral blood, taken on day 0 of AZD1222 vaccination. Source of these receptors: an adult in good health.

The chain links TRBV7-2 to TRBJ2-1; tentative D call: TRBD2 (5 bases). Germline CDR1 is SGHTA and CDR2 is FQGNSA. The CDR3 contains 17 residues. Trimming removed 5 bases at V and 4 bases at J, with 21 bases between. CDR3 amino acids: CASSLTLQIAPYNEQFF. The CDR3 DNA reads TGTGCCAGCAGCCTCACCCTACAAATAGCGCCTTACAATGAGCAGTTCTTC.

The rearrangement links TRBV5-1 to TRBJ1-1; D possibly corresponds to TRBD1 (5 bases). The germline V gene encodes CDR1 SGHRS and CDR2 YFSETQ. V lost 2 bases, J lost 1 base, and 9 bases lay in between. This CDR3 region has 14 residues. The CDR3 region is CASSFDSGNTEAFF. DNA for the CDR3: TGCGCCAGCAGCTTTGACAGCGGGAACACTGAAGCTTTCTTT.

This chain connects TRBV28 to TRBJ2-1; 11 bases map to TRBD2. Losses at the gene ends were 5 bases for V and 4 bases for J; bases not matched to a gene: 4. CDR3 length: 15 residues. Germline lookup yields CDR1 MDHEN and CDR2 SYDVKM. In nucleotides, the CDR3 is TGTGCCAGCAGTGGTCGGACTAGCGGGTACAATGAGCAGTTCTTC. Amino acid sequence: CASSGRTSGYNEQFF.

This rearrangement joins TRBV27 to TRBJ2-7, with D unresolved. The CDR3 runs to 13 residues. With 6 bases removed from V and 0 bases from J, the gap between germline ends came to 9 bases. Germline V gene data show CDR1 as MNHEY and CDR2 as SMNVEV (reference sequence). The CDR3 reads CASSLRVSYEQYF. The CDR3 coding sequence is TGTGCCAGCAGCTTGCGAGTCTCCTACGAGCAGTACTTC.

This chain connects TRBV28 to TRBJ2-3; D possibly corresponds to TRBD1 (5 bases). Germline V gives CDR1 MDHEN, CDR2 SYDVKM. CDR3 length equals 13 residues. V was shortened by 9 bases and J by 1 base, with 11 bases between the two germline ends. The CDR3 reads CASVVGGTDTQYF. CDR3 nucleotide sequence: TGTGCCAGTGTGGTAGGGGGCACAGATACGCAGTATTTT.

This sequence joins TRBV18 and TRBJ1-1, with 8 bases identical to TRBD1. With 6 bases clipped from V and 0 bases from J, the junction kept 9 bases outside the gene matches. Germline CDR1 is KGHSH and CDR2 is LQKENI. The CDR3 length is 16 residues. The CDR3 here is CASSPGQALLNTEAFF. CDR3 DNA: TGTGCCAGCTCCCCGGGACAGGCGCTTTTGAACACTGAAGCTTTCTTT.